The 3 T cell receptor beta chains below come from one sample, sequenced in a study of OX40 agonist ivuxolimab in advanced cancers. Clones were read by immunoSEQ multiplex PCR, and TCRdb kept only the in-frame ones, dropping some. The sample lists under 85,000 clones, more than 85% occurring once. This material consisted of CD4+ or CD8+ T cells sorted from blood, taken in a trial of the OX40 agonist ivuxolimab. Source of these receptors: an adult with an advanced solid tumor such as melanoma, head and neck, liver or kidney cancer.

The chain employs TRBV29-1 and TRBJ2-1; 8 bases map to TRBD2. The ends lost 3 bases at V and 4 bases at J; junction bases unmatched: 11. This CDR3 is 16 amino acids long. Per germline, CDR1 SQVTM and CDR2 ANQGSEA. The CDR3 reads CSVDSRARGVYNEQFF. CDR3 nucleotide sequence: TGCAGCGTTGACTCGCGCGCGCGGGGGGTTTACAATGAGCAGTTCTTC.

The chain links TRBV9 to TRBJ2-3, with TRBD1 as a possible D gene (5 bases). This CDR3 is built from 14 residues. The V gene's germline CDR1 is SGDLS and CDR2 YYNGEE. V was pared by 0 bases and J by 3 bases, with 8 bases between. CDR3 sequence (DNA): TGTGCCAGCAGCGTAGGCAGGGTGACAGATACGCAGTATTTT. Its protein is CASSVGRVTDTQYF.

This sequence joins TRBV4-3 and TRBJ2-3, with 9 nucleotides matching TRBD2. CDR1 and CDR2 (germline): LGHNA, YSLEER. The V gene end was trimmed by 3 bases and the J gene end by 2 bases; junction bases not matched to a gene: 6. This CDR3 has 16 residues. The CDR3 bases are TGCGCCAGCAGCCAGGAACTAGCGGGCCTCACAGATACGCAGTATTTT. Its protein is CASSQELAGLTDTQYF.